The T cell receptor beta chain described here comes from a study of T cells after yellow fever vaccination. On the study more broadly: Fractions containing few cells were prepared with SMART-Seq v4 Ultra Low Input.

To note about this clonotype: Its antigen remains unknown.

TCRdb re-called the 5' RACE reads through MiXCR, storing one row per CDR3 protein. The sample carries some 200,000 distinct CDR3 sequences, 3% to 4% recorded once. V was cut by 0 bases and J by 0 bases, with 6 bases left in between. The CDR3 extends over 15 amino acids. CDR1 and CDR2 from the germline V gene are KGHSH and LQKENI. Overall study findings and caveats: From the bulk population, abundant clonotypes could contaminate and appear within FACS-sorted repertoires. Few clonotypes appeared in both CD4 and CD8 compartments.

V gene TRBV18 combines with J gene TRBJ1-3, with no clear D. The TCR comes from a man aged 18 to 29 who received the YFV17D yellow fever vaccine. Sequences were derived from CD4+ T cells sorted from PBMCs, sampled 10 days after the yellow fever booster vaccination. The CDR3 DNA sequence: TGTGCCAGCTCACCACCGGGCCGCTCTGGAAACACCATATATTTT. The encoded protein is CASSPPGRSGNTIYF.